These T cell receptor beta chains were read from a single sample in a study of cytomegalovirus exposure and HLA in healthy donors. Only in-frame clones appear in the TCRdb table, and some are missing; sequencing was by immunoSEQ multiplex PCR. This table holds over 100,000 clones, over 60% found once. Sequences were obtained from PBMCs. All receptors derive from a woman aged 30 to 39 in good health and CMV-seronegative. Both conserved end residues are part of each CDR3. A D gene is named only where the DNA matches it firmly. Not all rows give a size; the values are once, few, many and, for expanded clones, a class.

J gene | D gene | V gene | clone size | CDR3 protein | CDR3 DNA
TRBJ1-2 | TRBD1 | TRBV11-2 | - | CASSTTGGALNGYTF | TGTGCCAGCAGCACAACAGGGGGCGCTTTGAATGGCTACACCTTC
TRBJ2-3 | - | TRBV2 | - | CASTQSPTDTDTQYF | TGTGCCAGCACTCAATCCCCGACTGACACAGATACGCAGTATTTT
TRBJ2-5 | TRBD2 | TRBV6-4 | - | CASSDSPSGGPETQYF | TGTGCCAGCAGTGACTCCCCTAGCGGGGGCCCCGAGACCCAGTACTTC
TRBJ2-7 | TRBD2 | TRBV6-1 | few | CASSTTLAAGWEQYF | TGTGCCAGCAGTACTACACTAGCGGCGGGCTGGGAGCAGTACTTC
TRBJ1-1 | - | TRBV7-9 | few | CASSLMSPEAFF | TGTGCCAGCAGCTTAATGTCTCCTGAAGCTTTCTTT
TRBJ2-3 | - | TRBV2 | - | CASRRIGEDTQYF | TGTGCCAGCAGGAGGATAGGGGAAGATACGCAGTATTTT
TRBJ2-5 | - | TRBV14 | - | CASSQGGETQYF | TGTGCCAGCAGCCAAGGCGGAGAGACCCAGTACTTC
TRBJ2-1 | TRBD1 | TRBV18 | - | CASSLLGTGTSYNEQFF | TGTGCCAGCTCACTCCTCGGGACAGGGACGTCCTACAATGAGCAGTTCTTC
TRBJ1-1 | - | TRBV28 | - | CASSLKGSHTEAFF | TGTGCCAGCAGTTTAAAGGGGTCACACACTGAAGCTTTCTTT
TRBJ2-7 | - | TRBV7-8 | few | CASSPRGVTGYEQYF | TGTGCCAGCAGCCCACGGGGGGTGACAGGCTACGAGCAGTACTTC
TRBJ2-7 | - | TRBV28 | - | CASRLAAGEQYF | TGTGCCAGCAGGCTGGCGGCTGGCGAGCAGTACTTC
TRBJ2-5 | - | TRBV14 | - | CASSQHQGLGETQYF | TGTGCCAGCAGCCAACACCAGGGATTGGGGGAGACCCAGTACTTC
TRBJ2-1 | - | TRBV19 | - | CASSTSGKGSLNEQFF | TGTGCCAGTAGTACATCTGGAAAGGGGTCGCTCAATGAGCAGTTCTTC